The sequence of this TCR beta chain was determined in a study of T cells in women clearing cervical HPV infection. immunoSEQ multiplex PCR used an average of around 1,200 ng genomic DNA. The table came from immunoSEQ multiplex PCR; TCRdb's copy has only in-frame clones and leaves some out. The repertoire table contains 40,000 to 45,000 clones. Study-wide findings and caveats: CIN3+ cases had significantly higher TCR repertoire richness than controls, but evenness did not differ.

In the case of this clone: The antigen is not known. The missing CDR3 end, 3 residues past where the read stops, is filled in from the germline J gene.

This CDR3 has 15 residues. Germline CDR1 is MNHEY and CDR2 is SVGEGT. Trimming stripped 5 bases from V and 0 bases from J, with 8 bases between. J is TRBJ1-6 and V is TRBV6-2 or TRBV6-3; D remains unclear. The sequencing input was blood buffy coat. This sequence originates from a woman aged 18-70 years with a cervical HPV16 infection that either progressed to CIN3+ or cleared (not recorded which). Incomplete CDR3 DNA: TGTGCCAGCAGTAAGCTGAGCTCCTATAATTCACCC. This codes for CASSKLSSYNSP. The CDR3 reads in full as CASSKLSSYNSPLHF.